The 30 T cell receptor beta chains reported below all come from one sample, sequenced in a study of blood T cells in healthy people across ages. It was with a sample-barcoded 5' primer and a J-beta primer mix that a second PCR of roughly 7 to 12 cycles was run. Using its own MiXCR run on the 5' RACE reads, TCRdb lists one record per CDR3 protein. The repertoire includes roughly 830,000 distinct CDR3 sequences, under 80% of them detected once, and around a quarter sits in the top ten. Input material: blood. The receptor set was obtained from a man under 40 in good health.

The chain couples TRBV5-1 to TRBJ2-3; D remains unclear. V was clipped by 1 base and J by 4 bases, with 10 bases between them. Germline values: CDR1 SGHRS, CDR2 YFSETQ. The CDR3 is made up of 14 amino acids. For the CDR3, the DNA is TGCGCCAGCAGCTTGAGCCTTCGGGCAGATACGCAGTATTTT. This encodes CASSLSLRADTQYF.

The chain couples TRBV2 to TRBJ1-1; D is perhaps TRBD1 (6 bases). Germline V lookup: CDR1 SNHLY, CDR2 FYNNEI. The V end was cut by 4 bases, the J end by 8 bases, with 11 bases between. The CDR3 is made up of 12 amino acids. In nucleotides, the CDR3 is TGTGCCAGCAGTGTTGCGGGGGCGGAAGCTTTCTTT. Its translation: CASSVAGAEAFF.

The gene calls are TRBV10-3 and TRBJ2-2; TRBD1 agrees at 8 bases. Losses at the gene ends were 3 bases for V and 3 bases for J; bases not matched to a gene: 6. CDR3 length equals 16 residues. Germline-derived CDR1 and CDR2 are ENHRY and SYGVKD. This CDR3 is CAISETRGRDTGELFF. CDR3 sequence (DNA): TGTGCCATCAGTGAAACCAGGGGGCGCGACACCGGGGAGCTGTTTTTT.

The V gene is TRBV2, the J gene TRBJ1-5, with unresolved D. CDR1 SNHLY and CDR2 FYNNEI come from the germline V gene. This CDR3 contains 16 residues. V lost 6 bases, J lost 1 base, and 16 bases lay in between. The CDR3 loop reads CASSLEGRASNQPQHF. CDR3 nucleotides: TGTGCCAGCAGCCTTGAAGGGAGGGCGAGCAATCAGCCCCAGCATTTT.

The chain recombines TRBV7-2 with TRBJ2-3; D possibly corresponds to TRBD2 (5 bases). This CDR3 has 15 residues. The V and J ends lost 4 bases and 0 bases respectively, with 11 bases between them. Germline lookup yields CDR1 SGHTA and CDR2 FQGNSA. The DNA of the CDR3 is TGTGCCAGCAGCTCCGCTAGCTATAGCACAGATACGCAGTATTTT. It specifies CASSSASYSTDTQYF.

The CDR3 reads CASSFQPDRFSGANVLTF. The CDR3 nucleotides read TGTGCCAGCAGCTTCCAACCGGACAGGTTCTCTGGGGCCAACGTCCTGACTTTC. The V call is TRBV5-6, the J call TRBJ2-6; TRBD1 aligns across 7 bases. In germline, CDR1 is SGHDT, CDR2 YYEEEE. With 2 bases clipped from V and 0 bases from J, the junction kept 8 bases outside the gene matches. This CDR3 contains 18 residues. The entire variable domain, with the rest obtained from reference TRBV5-6 and TRBJ2-6, is as follows: DAGVTQSPTHLIKTRGQQVTLRCSPKSGHDTVSWYQQALGQGPQFIFQYYEEEERQRGNFPDRFSGHQFPNYSSELNVNALLLGDSALYLCASSFQPDRFSGANVLTFGAGSRLTVL.

The CDR3 DNA follows: TGTGCCAGCAGTCCGCTAGGGGGGGTTGGCACAGATACGCAGTATTTT. The encoded protein is CASSPLGGVGTDTQYF. This chain uses TRBV12-3 or TRBV12-4 with TRBJ2-3, with TRBD2 as a possible D gene (7 bases). The germline V and J ends were trimmed by 5 bases and 1 base, with 16 bases remaining between them. The CDR3 extends over 16 amino acids.

The table lists this clonotype with a count of one. The rearrangement links TRBV7-6 to TRBJ2-5; D tentatively fits TRBD1 or TRBD2 (6 bases each). This CDR3 region has 15 residues. Germline CDR1 reads SGHVS; CDR2 reads FNYEAQ. The germline V and J ends were trimmed by 1 base and 5 bases, with 14 bases remaining between them. The CDR3 region is CASSLVGGSWETQYF. In DNA form, the CDR3 reads TGTGCCAGCAGCTTAGTCGGGGGCTCGTGGGAGACCCAGTACTTC. Looking up the rest from reference TRBV7-6 and TRBJ2-5 gives the full variable domain: GAGVSQSPRYKVTKRGQDVALRCDPISGHVSLYWYRQALGQGPEFLTYFNYEAQQDKSGLPNDRFSAERPEGSISTLTIQRTEQRDSAMYRCASSLVGGSWETQYFGPGTRLLVL.

In DNA, the CDR3 is TGTGCCAGCAGTTACGCCAGGACAGGGAGCGGCTACACCTTC. Protein: CASSYARTGSGYTF. This chain joins TRBV6-2 or TRBV6-3 and TRBJ1-2; 8 bases agree with TRBD1. CDR1 and CDR2 from the germline V gene are MNHEY and SVGEGT. Trimming cost V 2 bases and J 8 bases; bases outside gene matches: 7. This CDR3 is built from 14 residues.

The V call is TRBV30, the J call TRBJ2-3; D possibly corresponds to TRBD1 (6 bases). CDR1 and CDR2 from the germline V gene are GTSNPN and SVGIG (reference sequence). Trimming shortened V by 2 bases and J by 0 bases, and 15 bases separated the two germline ends. CDR3 length: 16 residues. The CDR3: CAWSIWGQHSTDTQYF. Here the CDR3 DNA reads TGTGCCTGGAGTATCTGGGGGCAGCACAGCACAGATACGCAGTATTTT.

There are a few counts of this clonotype. The CDR3 bases are TGTGCCAGCAGTGGCGGGGGGGCTACCAATGAGCAGTTCTTC. This translates into CASSGGGATNEQFF. The chain joins TRBV6-5 to TRBJ2-1, with TRBD2 matching 9 bases. Looked up from germline, CDR1 is MNHEY and CDR2 is SVGAGI. V shed 5 bases and J 6 bases; nucleotides not matched to a gene: 5. This CDR3 has 14 residues.

The V call is TRBV5-1, the J call TRBJ2-2, with 7 bases aligning to TRBD1. Trimming took 7 bases from V and 0 from J; bases not matched to a gene: 6. The CDR3 runs 15 residues. Looked up from germline, CDR1 is SGHRS and CDR2 is YFSETQ. CDR3 coding DNA: TGCGCCAGCCTGCTCGGACAGGCGAACACCGGGGAGCTGTTTTTT. Its translation is CASLLGQANTGELFF.

CDR3 sequence: CASNVPRLAGETQYF. The CDR3 DNA reads as TGTGCCAGCAATGTCCCCCGACTAGCAGGAGAGACCCAGTACTTC. This chain uses TRBV6-2 or TRBV6-3 with TRBJ2-4; 7 bases match TRBD2. The better agreement between TRBJ2-5 and the DNA end casts doubt on the J call. Germline-derived CDR1 and CDR2 are MNHEY and SVGEGT. The length of the CDR3 is 15 residues.

J is TRBJ2-7 and V is TRBV7-2; maybe TRBD2 (6 bases). Trimming removed 5 bases at V and 3 bases at J, with 11 bases between. This CDR3 contains 13 residues. CDR1 SGHTA and CDR2 FQGNSA come from the germline V gene. CDR3 residues: CASSGGLDYEQYF. The DNA for the CDR3 is TGTGCCAGCAGCGGGGGACTTGACTACGAGCAGTACTTC.

The sample holds many counts of this clonotype. The V and J genes are TRBV7-9 and TRBJ1-2, with a weak D call TRBD1 (6 bases). CDR3 length: 14 amino acids. Trimming took 1 base from V and 4 from J, leaving 10 bases between them. Germline-derived CDR1 and CDR2 are SEHNR and FQNEAQ (reference sequence). This chain's CDR3 is CASSLGGAIYGYTF. Here the CDR3 DNA reads TGTGCCAGCAGCTTAGGGGGGGCGATCTATGGCTACACCTTC.

This clonotype is a singleton in its sample. V gene TRBV20-1 combines with J gene TRBJ2-1; D remains unclear. The J call could be wrong; TRBJ2-7 is a better fit for the DNA end. The CDR3 extends over 12 amino acids. CDR1 is DFQATT, CDR2 SNEGSKA, per germline (reference sequence). The CDR3 bases are TGCAGTGCTAGTGAAGGGTACAATGAGCAGTACTTC. This gives the protein CSASEGYNEQYF.

This clonotype was counted between two and nine times. The chain recombines TRBV7-2 with TRBJ2-7; perhaps TRBD2 as D (6 bases). The germline CDR1 and CDR2 sequences are SGHTA and FQGNSA. This CDR3 has 12 residues. Trimming left V 3 bases short and J 10 bases short, with 13 bases between. CDR3 region: CASSLDLATQYF. CDR3 sequence (DNA): TGTGCCAGCAGCTTGGATCTAGCGACTCAGTACTTC.

The rearrangement links TRBV7-2 to TRBJ1-2; D possibly corresponds to TRBD1 (6 bases). Trimming took 1 base from V and 3 from J, leaving 15 bases between them. CDR1 and CDR2 from the germline V gene are SGHTA and FQGNSA. The CDR3 runs 16 residues. The CDR3 region is CASSLGTGLPDYGYTF. The CDR3 nucleotides are TGTGCCAGCAGCTTAGGTACAGGGTTGCCTGACTATGGCTACACCTTC.

There are a few counts of this clonotype. The gene calls are TRBV7-2 and TRBJ2-1, with D hard to call. Germline V CDR1 and CDR2: SGHTA, FQGNSA. With 1 base removed from V and 4 bases from J, the gap between germline ends came to 8 bases. CDR3 length equals 14 residues. The CDR3 sequence is CASSLEGLYNEQFF. CDR3 bases: TGTGCCAGCAGCTTAGAGGGCCTATACAATGAGCAGTTCTTC.

Concerning this clonotype itself: Its ends do not fully match the called genes, so a read error is possible. The rearrangement links TRBV7-2 to TRBJ2-5, with 8 nucleotides matching TRBD1. The DNA end favors TRBJ2-7, so the J call may be wrong. The V gene's germline CDR1 is SGHTA and CDR2 FQGNSA. The CDR3 has 15 residues. This CDR3 is CASSLQGGSLYEQYF. CDR3 nucleotides: TGTGCCAGTAGCTTACAGGGGGGCTCTTTATACGAGCAGTACTTC.

The V gene is TRBV7-3, the J gene TRBJ1-6; TRBD1 matches at 7 bases. Germline CDR1 is SGHTA and CDR2 is FQGTGA. Trimming cost V 2 bases and J 7 bases; bases outside gene matches: 2. The CDR3 sequence is 14 residues long. The CDR3 nucleotides read TGTGCCAGCAGCTTAGGGGACAGCAATTCACCCCTCCACTTT. Its translation is CASSLGDSNSPLHF.

The sample holds a few counts of this clonotype. CDR3 coding DNA: TGTGCCAGCGGGATGGCCGGAGAGACCCAGTACTTC. Encoded protein: CASGMAGETQYF. The V and J genes are TRBV6-1 and TRBJ2-5; D is unclear. The CDR3 is made up of 12 amino acids. CDR1 and CDR2 (germline): MNHNS, SASEGT. The V end lost 8 bases, the J end lost 4 bases, and 11 bases lay between the germline ends.

Concerning this clonotype: Germline and junction disagree at one end, which may indicate a read error. The chain carries TRBV6-2 or TRBV6-3 and TRBJ2-7; D ambiguous. The CDR3 is 11 amino acids. From germline, CDR1 is MNHEY and CDR2 SVGEGT. The DNA for the CDR3 is TGTGCCACCCTCTACTCCCACGAGCAGTACTTC. This sequence encodes CATLYSHEQYF.

This rearrangement joins TRBV2 to TRBJ1-5; 7 positions match TRBD1. CDR3 length: 16 residues. With V trimmed by 5 bases and J by 7 bases, 14 bases remained unmatched. Germline CDR1 is SNHLY and CDR2 is FYNNEI. CDR3 nucleotides: TGTGCCAGCAGTAGAGGGACAGCCCGGACCGGGCAGCCCCAGCATTTT. Translating gives CASSRGTARTGQPQHF.

This chain connects TRBV7-2 to TRBJ2-4, with a weak D call TRBD2 (5 bases). Germline values: CDR1 SGHTA, CDR2 FQGNSA. The CDR3 sequence is 16 residues long. Trimming took 3 bases from V and 1 from J, leaving 13 bases between them. The CDR3 loop is CASSFREEPAKNIQYF. DNA for the CDR3: TGTGCCAGCAGCTTCCGGGAAGAGCCTGCCAAAAACATTCAGTACTTC.

The chain links TRBV6-5 to TRBJ2-7; 7 bases agree with TRBD2. The CDR3 sequence is 14 residues long. The V gene end was trimmed by 5 bases and the J gene end by 1 base; junction bases not matched to a gene: 5. CDR1 and CDR2 (germline): MNHEY, SVGAGI. The CDR3 sequence is CASSQRGQSYEQYF. The CDR3, as DNA: TGTGCCAGCAGTCAGCGGGGCCAGTCCTACGAGCAGTACTTC.

V and J are TRBV3-1 and TRBJ2-3, with 15 bases matching TRBD2. Germline V gene data show CDR1 as LGHDT and CDR2 as YNNKEL (reference sequence). V shed 5 bases and J 1 base; nucleotides not matched to a gene: 4. The CDR3 sequence is 17 residues long. CDR3 sequence reads: CASSSGLAGGGTDTQYF. The CDR3 nucleotides are TGTGCCAGCAGCTCGGGACTAGCGGGGGGAGGCACAGATACGCAGTATTTT.

The DNA for the CDR3 is TGTGCCACCACGGAGTGGGGAACCCAAGAGACCCAGTACTTC. It is translated as CATTEWGTQETQYF. This chain joins TRBV12-3 or TRBV12-4 and TRBJ2-5; no firm D call. The V gene lost 10 bases and the J gene lost 1 base, with 16 bases spanning the gap. The CDR3 has 14 residues.

This chain links TRBV7-2 with TRBJ2-7, with D unclear. V was shortened by 1 base and J by 7 bases, with 11 bases between the two germline ends. Germline-derived CDR1 and CDR2 are SGHTA and FQGNSA. The CDR3 has 13 amino acids. The CDR3 protein is CASSLVFGNEQYF. CDR3 sequence (DNA): TGTGCCAGCAGCTTAGTTTTTGGGAATGAGCAGTACTTC.

This chain links TRBV7-6 with TRBJ2-7, with D tentatively TRBD1 or TRBD2 (6 bases each). Near its end, the DNA agrees better with TRBJ2-5, so the J call may be wrong. The germline V gene encodes CDR1 SGHVS and CDR2 FNYEAQ. CDR3 length: 14 residues. CDR3 nucleotides: TGTGCCAGCAGCTTAGGACAGGAGGGGGAGACCCAGTACTTC. Translation gives CASSLGQEGETQYF.